Sequencing of this T cell receptor beta chain was carried out in a study of blood T cell repertoires in COVID-19. Germline V gene data show CDR1 as DFQATT and CDR2 as SNEGSKA (reference sequence). The germline V and J ends were trimmed by 6 bases and 13 bases, with 13 bases remaining between them. CDR3 length: 10 amino acids. Methods used by the authors: By means of reference gene primer amplification, nucleated cell counts were estimated. TCRdb's table, derived via immunoSEQ multiplex PCR, lists solely in-frame clones and lacks some. The V and J calls and clone size were taken over from that table, and D and trimming were inferred from the DNA. This table has tens of thousands of clones, around 74% appearing once.

Sequences were obtained from peripheral blood. V gene TRBV20-1 combines with J gene TRBJ2-1, with a possible D match to TRBD1 (5 bases). The TCR comes from an elderly woman with acute or convalescent COVID-19. The CDR3 here is CSAGPRAQFF. As DNA, the CDR3 is TGCAGTGCCGGACCCAGGGCCCAGTTCTTC.